A selection of T cell receptor beta chains follows, all from one sample in a study of shared clonotypes between healthy human individuals. TCRdb keeps only in-frame clones here, not all; method: immunoSEQ multiplex PCR. The sample contains millions of clones, 85% to 95% of which appear only once. Sequenced sample: naive CD4+ T cells from PBMCs. Source of these receptors: a man between 18 and 35 years old in good health. Some clones in this sample may be carry-over from other donors' samples. Each CDR3 is given with its conserved first and last residue. Size is stated for part of the rows, as once, few or many counts, or as a class when the clone is expanded.

TRBV4-2	NA	TRBJ2-7	CASSQGDNSYEQYF
TRBV5-1	few	TRBJ1-1	CASSHGILAEAFF
TRBV19	NA	TRBJ2-3	CATGDSSPGDTQYF
TRBV5-1	NA	TRBJ2-7	CASSPGLAGGPYEQYF
TRBV30	NA	TRBJ1-2	CAWSVDSYYGYTF
TRBV6-5	NA	TRBJ1-1	CASSYRVGAWAEAFF
TRBV25-1	NA	TRBJ1-1	CASSAQNTEAFF
TRBV29-1	few	TRBJ1-1	CSVLMNTEAFF
TRBV6-5	NA	TRBJ2-7	CASSYDGLAGSYEQYF
TRBV7-2	NA	TRBJ1-2	CASSLGIERGYTF
TRBV5-4	NA	TRBJ2-1	CASSPLAGAYNEQFF
TRBV7-6	NA	TRBJ1-6	CASSPLVGGAGSPLHF
TRBV5-5	NA	TRBJ2-3	CASSLQVGTQYF
TRBV7-2	NA	TRBJ2-7	CASSPDRYSYEQYF
TRBV5-8	NA	TRBJ1-2	CASSSLFRDYGYTF
TRBV9	few	TRBJ1-5	CASSVGRVDQPQHF
TRBV18	NA	TRBJ2-7	CASSPPGFYEQYF
TRBV9	once	TRBJ1-1	CASNRAGADTEAFF